A single sample is the source of the 30 T cell receptor beta chains below, sequenced in a study of T cell responses to AZD1222 COVID-19 vaccine. TCRdb's copy holds only in-frame clones and misses some; the assay was immunoSEQ multiplex PCR. The sample carries just under 85,000 clones, roughly nine tenths recorded once. The sample here was peripheral blood, taken on day 0 of AZD1222 vaccination. These receptors all come from an adult in good health.

The CDR3 sequence: CASSAGTPDTGELFF. In DNA form, the CDR3 reads TGCGCCAGCAGCGCCGGGACGCCAGATACCGGGGAGCTGTTTTTT. The rearrangement joins TRBV5-1 to TRBJ2-2; D may correspond to TRBD1 or TRBD2 (5 bases each). CDR3 size: 15 residues. The V gene's germline CDR1 is SGHRS and CDR2 YFSETQ. V gave up 4 bases and J gave up 5 bases, with 15 bases separating them.

The genes are TRBV6-4 and TRBJ1-1; no clear D gene. The CDR3 runs 15 residues. V dropped 2 bases and J dropped 1 base, with 11 bases sitting between them. The germline gives CDR1 MRHNA, CDR2 SNTAGT. The CDR3 region is CASSDGGEENTEAFF. In nucleotides, the CDR3 is TGTGCCAGCAGTGACGGCGGGGAGGAGAACACTGAAGCTTTCTTT.

This chain connects TRBV18 to TRBJ2-5; 10 bases fit TRBD2. The CDR3 runs 16 residues. J gave up 4 bases and V 0 bases, and 5 bases lay outside the gene matches. CDR1 is KGHSH, CDR2 LQKENI, per germline. CDR3 amino acids: CASSPPASGGRETQYF. The DNA of the CDR3 is TGTGCCAGCTCACCACCGGCTAGCGGGGGCAGAGAGACCCAGTACTTC.

The rearrangement joins TRBV12-3 or TRBV12-4 to TRBJ1-4; D is unclear. Deletions cut 1 base from V and 7 bases from J, with 7 bases between. The CDR3 consists of 13 residues. The CDR3 region is CASSLGQTEKLFF. The CDR3, as DNA: TGTGCCAGCAGTTTAGGACAAACTGAAAAACTGTTTTTT.

This clone was counted a single time. The chain recombines TRBV10-3 with TRBJ2-1; D call uncertain. This CDR3 region has 14 residues. V was shortened by 4 bases and J by 0 bases, with 7 bases between the two germline ends. Germline V gives CDR1 ENHRY, CDR2 SYGVKD. Written as DNA, the CDR3 is TGTGCCATCAGTGCTAGTAGCTCCTACAATGAGCAGTTCTTC. Translated, it gives CAISASSSYNEQFF.

The rearrangement uses TRBV6-2 or TRBV6-3 and TRBJ1-5, with D possibly being TRBD1 (5 bases). Trimming cost V 0 bases and J 12 bases, with 18 bases left between them. The CDR3 has 15 residues. Germline V lookup: CDR1 MNHEY, CDR2 SVGEGT. The CDR3 DNA sequence: TGTGCCAGCAGTTACTCGAGTAATGGGGGTACCTACCAGCATTTT. It yields the protein CASSYSSNGGTYQHF.

The rearrangement joins TRBV19 to TRBJ2-7; D is unclear. Trimming shortened V by 10 bases and J by 1 base, and 14 bases separated the two germline ends. CDR1 and CDR2 from the germline V gene are LNHDA and SQIVND (reference sequence). The length of the CDR3 is 13 residues. CDR3 protein: CATDGGSSYEQYF. In nucleotides, the CDR3 is TGTGCCACCGACGGCGGAAGTTCCTACGAGCAGTACTTC.

This clone was recorded a few times. V is TRBV18 and J is TRBJ2-3; no definite D call. Trimming removed 2 bases at V and 4 bases at J, with 10 bases between. CDR3 length: 14 residues. In germline, CDR1 is KGHSH, CDR2 LQKENI. CDR3 nucleotide sequence: TGTGCCAGCTCACCAGGGGTCCCCTCAGATACGCAGTATTTT. Amino acids: CASSPGVPSDTQYF.

V usage is TRBV18 and J usage is TRBJ1-5; weak D call: TRBD1 (5 bases). Germline V lookup: CDR1 KGHSH, CDR2 LQKENI. The CDR3 spans 16 residues. V lost 2 bases, J lost 4 bases, and 15 bases lay in between. CDR3: CASSPTAGTENQPQHF. The CDR3 bases are TGTGCCAGCTCACCAACGGCAGGGACGGAAAATCAGCCCCAGCATTTT.

This clone turned up a few times. The V and J genes are TRBV5-1 and TRBJ2-4; 8 bases match TRBD1. CDR1 is SGHRS and CDR2 is YFSETQ in the germline V gene. The CDR3 covers 19 residues. The J segment lost 4 bases and the V segment lost 0 bases, leaving 15 bases of the junction unmatched. The CDR3 sequence: CASSLGPGSQGDRKNIQYF. The CDR3 nucleotides are TGCGCCAGCAGCTTGGGGCCGGGAAGTCAAGGGGACAGGAAAAACATTCAGTACTTC.

CDR3 DNA: TGTGCCAGCAGTCGGGACAGGGCTGGAAACACCATATATTTT. Translation: CASSRDRAGNTIYF. This chain uses TRBV2 with TRBJ1-3; 9 nucleotides line up with TRBD1. Germline CDR1 reads SNHLY; CDR2 reads FYNNEI. J lost 2 bases, V lost 5 bases, and 1 base had no gene match. There are 14 residues in the CDR3.

This sequence joins TRBV3-1 (or the pseudogene TRBV3-2) and TRBJ1-4; possibly TRBD1 for D (5 bases). V was pared by 6 bases and J by 8 bases, with 13 bases between. Germline V gene data show CDR1 as LGHDT and CDR2 as YNNKEL (reference sequence). This CDR3 has 13 residues. CDR3 region: CASRPGGEEKLFF. The CDR3 DNA sequence: TGTGCCAGCAGGCCGGGGGGAGAAGAAAAACTGTTTTTT.

The rearrangement uses TRBV21-1 and TRBJ1-5. TRBV21-1 is given as a pseudogene. This CDR3 contains 15 residues. The CDR3 DNA reads TGTGCCAGCAGCAAAGCGTGGGGGAGGGTTCAGCCCCAGCATTTT. Translated, it gives CASSKAWGRVQPQHF.

V gene TRBV3-1 (or the pseudogene TRBV3-2) combines with J gene TRBJ2-2, with no clear D. Germline V gene sequence: CDR1 LGHDT, CDR2 YNNKEL (reference sequence). V was trimmed by 0 bases and J by 0 bases, leaving 20 bases between them. The CDR3 consists of 20 residues. The CDR3 region is CASSQERLGRKFANTGELFF. The CDR3 region has the DNA TGTGCCAGCAGCCAAGAAAGGTTGGGCAGAAAGTTCGCGAACACCGGGGAGCTGTTTTTT.

This clone has only a few counts. This chain connects TRBV27 to TRBJ2-1; D is uncertain. Trimming left V 10 bases short and J 0 bases short, with 16 bases between. The CDR3 length is 15 residues. Germline V gene data show CDR1 as MNHEY and CDR2 as SMNVEV (reference sequence). The CDR3 sequence is CATKILASSYNEQFF. The CDR3, as DNA: TGTGCCACCAAGATTCTCGCGAGCTCCTACAATGAGCAGTTCTTC.

This clone was observed once. The gene calls are TRBV3-1 (or the pseudogene TRBV3-2) and TRBJ2-7; D possibly corresponds to TRBD1 (5 bases). The germline CDR1 and CDR2 sequences are LGHDT and YNNKEL (reference sequence). With 0 bases removed from V and 2 bases from J, the gap between germline ends came to 11 bases. This CDR3 comprises 15 residues. CDR3 sequence (DNA): TGTGCCAGCAGCCAAGATCGAACCAGGGCCTACGAGCAGTACTTC. Its protein product is CASSQDRTRAYEQYF.

This clone was counted between two and nine times. The chain has TRBV15 and TRBJ1-2; a weak D match, TRBD1 (5 bases). The CDR3 covers 14 residues. Deletions cut 0 bases from V and 9 bases from J, with 14 bases between. CDR1 and CDR2 from the germline V gene are LNHNV and YYDKDF (reference sequence). CDR3: CATSRDGTGASYTF. In DNA, the CDR3 is TGTGCCACCAGCAGAGATGGGACCGGAGCTAGCTACACCTTC.

This chain uses TRBV3-1 (or the pseudogene TRBV3-2) with TRBJ2-1; D is unclear. The CDR3 is 12 amino acids. Trimming shortened V by 4 bases and J by 8 bases, and 9 bases separated the two germline ends. Germline-derived CDR1 and CDR2 are LGHDT and YNNKEL (reference sequence). In DNA form, the CDR3 reads TGTGCCAGCAGCCTAAACCCATATGAGCAGTTCTTC. Its protein product is CASSLNPYEQFF.

This chain connects TRBV3-1 (or the pseudogene TRBV3-2) to TRBJ2-3; 10 nucleotides match TRBD1. The CDR3 runs 16 residues. Germline V gene data show CDR1 as LGHDT and CDR2 as YNNKEL (reference sequence). J gave up 4 bases and V 6 bases, and 10 bases lay outside the gene matches. The CDR3 DNA is TGTGCCAGCAGTTACCGACAGGGGGCAAGGTCAGATACGCAGTATTTT. Amino acids: CASSYRQGARSDTQYF.

This rearrangement joins TRBV6-5 to TRBJ2-7, with 10 bases lining up with TRBD1. The junction had 4 bases not matched to a gene; V was cut back by 6 bases and J by 2 bases. Germline CDR1 MNHEY, CDR2 SVGAGI. The CDR3 is 14 residues long. The CDR3 DNA is TGTGCCAGCAGACCGGGACAGGGGACCTACGAGCAGTACTTC. Residues: CASRPGQGTYEQYF.

The rearrangement links TRBV7-2 to TRBJ2-7, with 8 bases identical to TRBD1. Trimming at V came to 6 bases and at J to 7 bases, leaving 8 bases not matched to a gene. This CDR3 spans 13 amino acids. Germline V gene sequence: CDR1 SGHTA, CDR2 FQGNSA. CDR3 in DNA: TGTGCCAGCAGTTCAGGGGGCGCGGTAGAGCAGTACTTC. Translating it yields CASSSGGAVEQYF.

The CDR3 region is CASSPGTGRVTGELFF. For the CDR3, the DNA is TGTGCCAGCAGCCCCGGGACAGGGAGAGTCACCGGGGAGCTGTTTTTT. The V gene is TRBV5-4, the J gene TRBJ2-2; 9 bases line up with TRBD1. Germline CDR1 reads SGHNT; CDR2 reads YYREEE (reference sequence). The CDR3 runs to 16 residues. V gave up 4 bases and J gave up 4 bases; unmatched junction bases: 8.

The gene calls are TRBV28 and TRBJ1-2; 7 bases align to TRBD1. Germline CDR1 MDHEN, CDR2 SYDVKM. V dropped 5 bases and J dropped 8; count of bases not matched to a gene: 8. CDR3 length equals 13 residues. The CDR3 loop is CASSKNRGWGYTF. Written as DNA, the CDR3 is TGTGCCAGCAGTAAAAACAGGGGTTGGGGCTACACCTTC.

The chain uses TRBV6-6 and TRBJ1-5; the D is unclear. This CDR3 is built from 13 residues. V lost 2 bases, J lost 5 bases, and 7 bases lay in between. Germline values: CDR1 MNHNY, CDR2 SVGAGI (reference sequence). This CDR3 reads CASSYDGDQPQHF. DNA for the CDR3: TGTGCCAGCAGTTACGATGGTGATCAGCCCCAGCATTTT.

In this sample, this clone turned up once. The chain combines TRBV4-1 with TRBJ2-7; D is perhaps TRBD1 (5 bases). V was cut by 0 bases and J by 2 bases, with 8 bases left in between. CDR1 is MGHRA and CDR2 is YSYEKL in the germline V gene. This CDR3 comprises 14 residues. CDR3 sequence reads: CASSQETVAYEQYF. DNA of the CDR3: TGCGCCAGCAGCCAAGAGACAGTTGCCTACGAGCAGTACTTC.

V and J are TRBV25-1 and TRBJ1-2; 9 bases fit TRBD1. Germline V gives CDR1 MGHDK, CDR2 SYGVNS. The CDR3 has 13 amino acids. The V segment lost 8 bases and the J segment 7 bases; nucleotides outside the gene matches: 8. Here the CDR3 DNA reads TGTGCCAGCTACCCGGGACAGGGATCTGGCTACACCTTC. Translated: CASYPGQGSGYTF.

The rearrangement links TRBV10-3 to TRBJ1-1; no reliable D call. The germline V gene has CDR1 ENHRY and CDR2 SYGVKD. With 2 bases removed from V and 4 bases from J, the gap between germline ends came to 11 bases. The CDR3 covers 14 residues. This CDR3 reads CAISEDNVGTEAFF. CDR3 nucleotide sequence: TGTGCCATCAGTGAGGACAACGTGGGCACTGAAGCTTTCTTT.

The rearrangement links TRBV9 to TRBJ2-3, with TRBD2 identical over 8 bases. J was trimmed by 4 bases and V by 0 bases; bases with no gene match: 4. The CDR3 runs 15 residues. Germline V CDR1 and CDR2: SGDLS, YYNGEE. The CDR3, as DNA: TGTGCCAGCAGCGTAGTGGCCGGGAGGGCAGATACGCAGTATTTT. Its protein is CASSVVAGRADTQYF.

V is TRBV7-2 and J is TRBJ1-1; 9 bases are a match to TRBD1. J gave up 5 bases and V 6 bases, and 7 bases lay outside the gene matches. Germline V gene sequence: CDR1 SGHTA, CDR2 FQGNSA. This CDR3 has 14 amino acids. Here the CDR3 reads CASSPGQGRTEAFF. For the CDR3, the DNA is TGTGCCAGCAGTCCCGGACAGGGGAGGACTGAAGCTTTCTTT. The full variable domain, rest sourced from reference TRBV7-2 and TRBJ1-1, is GAGVSQSPSNKVTEKGKDVELRCDPISGHTALYWYRQSLGQGLEFLIYFQGNSAPDKSGLPSDRFSAERTGGSVSTLTIQRTQQEDSAVYLCASSPGQGRTEAFFGQGTRLTVV.

The chain combines TRBV10-2 with TRBJ1-1, with no clear D. This CDR3 has 11 amino acids. Trimming left V 4 bases short and J 8 bases short, with 8 bases between. CDR1 is WSHSY, CDR2 SAAADI, per germline. This chain's CDR3 is CASSVKTEAFF. CDR3 in DNA: TGCGCCAGCAGTGTGAAGACCGAAGCTTTCTTT.